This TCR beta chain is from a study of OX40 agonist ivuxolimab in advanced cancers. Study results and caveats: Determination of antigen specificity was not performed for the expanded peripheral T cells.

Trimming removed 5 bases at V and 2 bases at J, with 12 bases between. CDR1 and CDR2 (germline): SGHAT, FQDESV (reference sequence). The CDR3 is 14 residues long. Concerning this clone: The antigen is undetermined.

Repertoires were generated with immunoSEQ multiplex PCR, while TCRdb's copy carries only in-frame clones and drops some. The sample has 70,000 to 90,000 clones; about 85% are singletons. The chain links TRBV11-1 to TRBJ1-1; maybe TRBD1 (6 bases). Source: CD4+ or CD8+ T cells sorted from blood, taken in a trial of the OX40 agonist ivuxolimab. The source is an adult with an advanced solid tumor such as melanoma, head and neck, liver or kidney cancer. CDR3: CASSAQGGNTEAFF. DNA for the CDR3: TGTGCCAGCAGCGCACAGGGTGGAAACACTGAAGCTTTCTTT. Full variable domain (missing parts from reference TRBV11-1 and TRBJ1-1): EAEVAQSPRYKITEKSQAVAFWCDPISGHATLYWYRQILGQGPELLVQFQDESVVDDSQLPKDRFSAERLKGVDSTLKIQPAELGDSAMYLCASSAQGGNTEAFFGQGTRLTVV.